This T cell receptor beta chain derives from a study of CD4 T cells in relation to SARS-CoV-2 and coronaviruses. Study in general: PBMCs were cultured with antigen for 10 days before TCR beta sequencing.

Assay: immunoSEQ multiplex PCR; the TCRdb copy retains only in-frame clones and omits some. The sample yields roughly 21,000 clones, around 78% seen once. The CDR3 has 15 amino acids. Germline lookup yields CDR1 MRHNA and CDR2 SNTAGT. J lost 7 bases, V lost 5 bases, and 9 bases had no gene match. Overall study results and limits: Compared with monoreactive clones, crossreactive clones showed significantly weaker SARS-CoV-2 expansion. Samples before the pandemic and after infection were not matched within any donor.

As for this clone: Its target is not known.

CD4+ T cells from unexposed donors were obtained before the COVID-19 pandemic (2011-2018). Isolation of CD4+ T cells took place after approximately 10 days in culture. Unexposed-donor CD4+ T cells were probed with SARS-CoV-2 S/N and four cold-coronavirus spikes, cells permitting. The sequence was collected from a human donor in good health. J is TRBJ2-1 and V is TRBV6-4, with TRBD2 matching over 9 bases. The sequenced sample consisted of CD4+ T cells from PBMCs, cultured in vitro. CDR3 amino acids: CASSSLAGFMNEQFF. Here the CDR3 DNA reads TGTGCCAGCAGTTCCCTAGCGGGGTTCATGAATGAGCAGTTCTTC.